This paragraph covers one TCR beta chain sequence. CDR1 and CDR2 (germline): SGDLS, YYNGEE. The CDR3 has 17 residues. V dropped 3 bases and J dropped 6; count of bases not matched to a gene: 17. The table came from immunoSEQ multiplex PCR; TCRdb's copy has only in-frame clones and leaves some out. The data show a few hundred thousand clones, nearly 90% seen once. This specimen belongs to a study of blood T cell repertoires in COVID-19. At the level of the study: Collection of acute and convalescent COVID-19 samples took place in the United States, Italy and Spain. PBMCs, B-cell-depleted T cells, or T cells provided the cDNA or gDNA that made up the material.

In terms of age and location, participants ranged from about 18 to 89 years and lived in about 25 US areas. Participant-given clinical history determined each cohort assignment. The chain has TRBV9 and TRBJ1-2; TRBD1 aligns across 7 bases. This receptor was identified in a woman aged 18-29 years with acute COVID-19. The sequenced material came from PBMCs or T cells enriched from blood (not recorded which). The CDR3 sequence is CASSASRDSFPQHGYTF. CDR3 sequence (DNA): TGTGCCAGCAGCGCCTCCCGGGACAGCTTTCCCCAGCATGGCTACACCTTC.